Reported below is one T cell receptor beta chain. Its antigen is undetermined. The sample belongs to a study of CD4 T cells in relation to SARS-CoV-2 and coronaviruses. The unexposed donors gave CD4+ T cells in 2011-2018, prior to COVID-19. CD4+ T cells were isolated from the cells after 10 days of culture. Unexposed-donor CD4+ T cells were probed with SARS-CoV-2 S/N and four cold-coronavirus spikes, cells permitting. This CDR3 contains 12 residues. Per germline, CDR1 SGHRS and CDR2 YFSETQ. Trimming removed 3 bases at V and 6 bases at J, with 7 bases between. Study-wide results and limits: SARS-CoV-2-driven expansion was significantly weaker in crossreactive than monoreactive clones.

Libraries were prepared by immunoSEQ multiplex PCR; TCRdb keeps only in-frame clonotypes and omits some of them. The sample includes around 18,000 clones, about 70% of them seen just once. Sequencing was done on a sample of CD4+ T cells from PBMCs, cultured in vitro. This TCR came from a human donor in good health. The chain combines TRBV5-1 with TRBJ2-1; D is ambiguous. CDR3 loop: CASSWSLNEQFF. The DNA of the CDR3 is TGCGCCAGCAGCTGGAGCCTCAATGAGCAGTTCTTC.